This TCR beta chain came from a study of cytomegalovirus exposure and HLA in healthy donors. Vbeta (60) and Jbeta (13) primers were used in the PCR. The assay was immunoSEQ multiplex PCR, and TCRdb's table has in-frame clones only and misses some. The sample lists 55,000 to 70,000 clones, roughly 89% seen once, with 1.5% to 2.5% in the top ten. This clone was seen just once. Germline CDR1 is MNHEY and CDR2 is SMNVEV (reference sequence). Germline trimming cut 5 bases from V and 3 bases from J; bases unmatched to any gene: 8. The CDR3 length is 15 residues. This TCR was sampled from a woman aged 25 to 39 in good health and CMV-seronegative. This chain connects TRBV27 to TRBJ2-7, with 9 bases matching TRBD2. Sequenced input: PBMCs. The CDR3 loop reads CASSGLAGPLYEQYF. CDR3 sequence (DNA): TGTGCCAGCAGTGGTCTAGCGGGGCCACTCTACGAGCAGTACTTC.